The 22 T cell receptor beta chains listed next were all sequenced from one sample in a study of cytomegalovirus exposure and HLA in healthy donors. In the PCR, 60 Vbeta and 13 Jbeta primers were used. Clones were sequenced by immunoSEQ multiplex PCR, and TCRdb holds only the in-frame ones, with some missing. The sample includes about 220,000 clones, around 75% of them seen just once. Material: PBMCs. The receptors derive from a young woman in good health and CMV-seronegative.

The chain carries TRBV6-6 and TRBJ1-3; TRBD1 might be the D (6 bases). Germline V CDR1 and CDR2: MNHNY, SVGAGI (reference sequence). The CDR3 sequence is 15 residues long. With 2 bases removed from V and 1 base from J, the gap between germline ends came to 9 bases. CDR3 region: CASSYGGQSGNTIYF. The CDR3 DNA is TGTGCCAGCAGTTACGGTGGACAGTCTGGAAACACCATATATTTT.

J is TRBJ1-2 and V is TRBV27; a possible D gene is TRBD1 (6 bases). The CDR3 contains 12 residues. Germline V gene sequence: CDR1 MNHEY, CDR2 SMNVEV (reference sequence). V gave up 5 bases and J gave up 7 bases, with 11 bases separating them. CDR3 residues: CASSPTGSGYTF. The CDR3 DNA reads TGTGCCAGCAGTCCGACAGGATCTGGCTACACCTTC.

This clone was counted a single time. The chain is built from TRBV6-5 and TRBJ2-2; D may be TRBD2 (5 bases). CDR1 and CDR2 from the germline V gene are MNHEY and SVGAGI. Trimming took off 5 bases at V and 4 bases at J, with 14 bases between the two ends. This CDR3 has 15 residues. DNA for the CDR3: TGTGCCAGCAGTACGGGCCAGAGGGTCACCGGGGAGCTGTTTTTT. This gives the protein CASSTGQRVTGELFF.

The chain uses TRBV7-2 and TRBJ2-3, with D perhaps TRBD2 (5 bases). V was trimmed by 5 bases and J by 5 bases, leaving 11 bases between them. This CDR3 spans 13 amino acids. Germline V gene data show CDR1 as SGHTA and CDR2 as FQGNSA. DNA for the CDR3: TGTGCCAGCAGCCCACAACTAGGAGATACGCAGTATTTT. Its translation is CASSPQLGDTQYF.

This clone was seen only a few times. CDR3 coding DNA: TGCGCCGGGGGGACTAGCGGGGATTACAATGAGCAGTTCTTC. Translation: CAGGTSGDYNEQFF. The gene calls are TRBV10-2 and TRBJ2-1; 13 bases fit TRBD2. With 11 bases clipped from V and 4 bases from J, the junction kept 5 bases outside the gene matches. There are 14 residues in the CDR3. The germline gives CDR1 WSHSY, CDR2 SAAADI.

The V gene is TRBV19, the J gene TRBJ2-7; 9 bases agree with TRBD1. The V gene's germline CDR1 is LNHDA and CDR2 SQIVND (reference sequence). The trim removed 6 bases at V and 7 bases at J, leaving 7 bases unmatched. The CDR3 runs to 13 residues. As DNA, the CDR3 is TGTGCCAGTAGGGGGACAGGGCCTCGGGAGCAGTACTTC. Residues: CASRGTGPREQYF.

The table lists this clone with a count of one. CDR3 DNA: TGTGCCAGCACCGGCGGGAGTCAGCCCCAGCATTTT. This encodes CASTGGSQPQHF. The chain joins TRBV6-5 to TRBJ1-5; D call uncertain. V lost 7 bases, J lost 6 bases, and 10 bases lay in between. There are 12 residues in the CDR3. CDR1 and CDR2 (germline): MNHEY, SVGAGI.

The rearrangement links TRBV19 to TRBJ2-3; maybe TRBD2 (7 bases). From germline, CDR1 is LNHDA and CDR2 SQIVND (reference sequence). Trimming removed 0 bases at V and 13 bases at J, with 11 bases between. CDR3 size: 12 residues. CDR3 residues: CASSIDGGLEYF. In DNA, the CDR3 is TGTGCCAGTAGTATAGACGGGGGGCTGGAGTATTTT.

J is TRBJ2-5 and V is TRBV27, with unresolved D. Judging by the DNA end, TRBJ2-7 fits better; the J call may be wrong. CDR1 and CDR2 from the germline V gene are MNHEY and SMNVEV (reference sequence). The CDR3 has 13 residues. CDR3 bases: TGTGCCAGCAGTTTGGGCCAGTTCTACGAGCAGTACTTC. Protein product: CASSLGQFYEQYF.

The V gene is TRBV5-1, the J gene TRBJ2-7; maybe TRBD1 (5 bases). Germline assignment: CDR1 SGHRS and CDR2 YFSETQ. V dropped 5 bases and J dropped 5 bases, with 11 bases sitting between them. There are 12 residues in the CDR3. As DNA, the CDR3 is TGCGCCAGCAGGGACACTCCAAACGAGCAGTACTTC. Its translation: CASRDTPNEQYF. Complete variable domain (other parts from reference TRBV5-1 and TRBJ2-7): KAGVTQTPRYLIKTRGQQVTLSCSPISGHRSVSWYQQTPGQGLQFLFEYFSETQRNKGNFPGRFSGRQFSNSRSEMNVSTLELGDSALYLCASRDTPNEQYFGPGTRLTVT.

This chain joins TRBV7-3 and TRBJ1-3, with unresolved D. Trimming took 2 bases from V and 10 from J, leaving 12 bases between them. The CDR3 sequence is 13 residues long. The germline V gene has CDR1 SGHTA and CDR2 FQGTGA. The CDR3 loop reads CASSLQSSGTIYF. CDR3 sequence (DNA): TGTGCCAGCAGCTTACAGTCCAGCGGTACCATATATTTT.

With regard to this clone: It is unclear where the CDR3 begins or ends on the DNA, so no DNA is shown, and the CDR3 is as TCRdb lists it. The V and J genes are TRBV27 and TRBJ1-1. The CDR3 is 12 residues long, ends included. Looked up from germline, CDR1 is MNHEY and CDR2 is SMNVEV (reference sequence). This chain's CDR3 is CASSSSGIEAFF.

The chain has TRBV7-6 and TRBJ2-5, with 7 nucleotides matching TRBD1. The DNA end lines up better with TRBJ2-7; the J call may be wrong. Germline assignment: CDR1 SGHVS and CDR2 FNYEAQ. The CDR3 length is 12 residues. CDR3 nucleotide sequence: TGTGCCAGCAGTCGATCAGGGGGCGAGCAGTACTTC. It specifies CASSRSGGEQYF.

This chain links TRBV7-9 with TRBJ1-1; 9 nucleotides match TRBD1. The V segment lost 8 bases and the J segment 10 bases; nucleotides outside the gene matches: 14. CDR3 length: 14 amino acids. The germline CDR1 and CDR2 sequences are SEHNR and FQNEAQ (reference sequence). CDR3 loop: CASGEGQGVFGAFF. The CDR3 bases are TGTGCCAGCGGTGAGGGACAGGGCGTGTTCGGAGCTTTCTTT.

The chain uses TRBV7-3 and TRBJ2-3, with D possibly matching TRBD1 (6 bases). Between the trimmed V and J ends, which lost 4 bases and 2 bases, there was a span of 10 bases. This CDR3 spans 14 amino acids. The germline CDR1 and CDR2 sequences are SGHTA and FQGTGA. CDR3 in amino acids: CASSSTGYTDTQYF. The CDR3 coding sequence is TGTGCCAGCAGCTCCACAGGGTACACAGATACGCAGTATTTT.

This sequence joins TRBV6-1 and TRBJ1-1, with no clear D. The CDR3 consists of 13 residues. Trimming shortened V by 3 bases and J by 1 base, and 6 bases separated the two germline ends. The germline CDR1 and CDR2 sequences are MNHNS and SASEGT. CDR3 sequence: CASSDLRNTEAFF. Here the CDR3 DNA reads TGTGCCAGCAGTGACCTCAGGAACACTGAAGCTTTCTTT.

This chain joins TRBV30 and TRBJ1-5, with 7 bases fitting TRBD1. The CDR3 has 13 residues. Germline V lookup: CDR1 GTSNPN, CDR2 SVGIG (reference sequence). CDR3 region: CAFRQGKNQPQHF. DNA of the CDR3: TGTGCTTTCCGACAGGGCAAGAATCAGCCCCAGCATTTT.

The chain joins TRBV5-1 to TRBJ2-7; 7 bases align to TRBD2. With 4 bases clipped from V and 3 bases from J, the junction kept 7 bases outside the gene matches. Germline V gene data show CDR1 as SGHRS and CDR2 as YFSETQ. This CDR3 has 14 residues. As DNA, the CDR3 is TGCGCCAGCAGCGCACATGGGGGGGGCTACGAGCAGTACTTC. Protein product: CASSAHGGGYEQYF.

The chain links TRBV27 to TRBJ1-2; the match to TRBD1 covers 10 bases. Germline CDR1 and CDR2: MNHEY and SMNVEV (reference sequence). The CDR3 has 14 residues. Losses at the gene ends were 3 bases for V and 6 bases for J; bases not matched to a gene: 4. CDR3 nucleotide sequence: TGTGCCAGCAGTTTGACAGGGGGCGCTAATGGCTACACCTTC. Residues: CASSLTGGANGYTF.

This clone showed up just once. The chain has TRBV27 and TRBJ1-2, with TRBD1 matching over 8 bases. CDR1 MNHEY and CDR2 SMNVEV come from the germline V gene (reference sequence). The CDR3 consists of 14 residues. V lost 2 bases to trimming and J lost 7 bases; unmatched junction nucleotides: 6. CDR3 region: CASSLQGARGGYTF. CDR3 bases: TGTGCCAGCAGTTTACAGGGGGCGCGGGGTGGCTACACCTTC.

The CDR3 sequence: CASSSLTGGDTGELFF. The CDR3 nucleotides read TGTGCCAGCAGCTCCCTGACAGGGGGCGACACCGGGGAGCTGTTTTTT. The chain links TRBV9 to TRBJ2-2; the match to TRBD1 covers 10 bases. V shed 4 bases and J 3 bases; nucleotides not matched to a gene: 6. CDR3 length equals 16 residues. The germline V gene has CDR1 SGDLS and CDR2 YYNGEE.

This sequence joins TRBV19 and TRBJ1-2, with D uncertain. With 6 bases removed from V and 7 bases from J, the gap between germline ends came to 18 bases. CDR3 length equals 14 residues. Germline CDR1 LNHDA, CDR2 SQIVND (reference sequence). As DNA, the CDR3 is TGTGCCAGTAGGGGGAGAGGCTCGGAAGGTGGCTACACCTTC. Translated, it gives CASRGRGSEGGYTF.